One sample yielded the 26 T cell receptor beta chains listed below, sequenced in a study of identifying expanded T cells in peripheral blood. Sequencing used immunoSEQ multiplex PCR; TCRdb keeps in-frame clones, though not all of them. Here the sample spans about 97,000 clones, around 88% being singletons. Sequencing was done on a sample of blood. All receptors derive from a person aged 18 to 70 in good health.

The chain recombines TRBV19 with TRBJ2-1, with TRBD2 matching over 12 bases. After removal of 3 bases from V and 4 bases from J, the junction contained 7 bases not matched to a gene. There are 17 residues in the CDR3. Germline V CDR1 and CDR2: LNHDA, SQIVND (reference sequence). The CDR3 spells CASSITSGGSLYNEQFF. The CDR3 DNA is TGTGCCAGTAGTATTACTAGCGGGGGGTCATTATACAATGAGCAGTTCTTC.

Only a few counts were recorded for this clone. As DNA, the CDR3 is TGTGCCAGCAGTTTATGGGACGGATATAATTCACCCCTCCACTTT. This gives the protein CASSLWDGYNSPLHF. The gene calls are TRBV27 and TRBJ1-6; D may be TRBD1 (5 bases). The CDR3 has 15 amino acids. The germline V and J ends were trimmed by 1 base and 4 bases, with 8 bases remaining between them. The germline V gene encodes CDR1 MNHEY and CDR2 SMNVEV (reference sequence).

The rearrangement uses TRBV27 and TRBJ1-5; D is uncertain. The ends were cut back, 4 bases at V and 2 bases at J, with 12 bases in the middle. The germline CDR1 and CDR2 sequences are MNHEY and SMNVEV (reference sequence). The CDR3 runs to 15 residues. DNA for the CDR3: TGTGCCAGCAGTTCCTGGACGGAGGGCAATCAGCCCCAGCATTTT. It yields the protein CASSSWTEGNQPQHF.

The gene calls are TRBV14 and TRBJ2-7, with D possibly TRBD2 on 6 matching bases. V was trimmed by 3 bases and J by 13 bases, leaving 19 bases between them. Germline CDR1 reads SGHDN; CDR2 reads FVKESK. This CDR3 is built from 13 residues. CDR3 sequence: CASSHGGGALIYF. The DNA for the CDR3 is TGTGCCAGCAGCCACGGAGGCGGGGCCCTGATTTACTTC.

V gene TRBV5-1 combines with J gene TRBJ2-1, with TRBD1 as a possible D gene (7 bases). Per germline, CDR1 SGHRS and CDR2 YFSETQ. Between the trimmed V and J ends, which lost 5 bases and 3 bases, there was a span of 15 bases. This CDR3 spans 15 amino acids. CDR3 sequence reads: CASRAGGGGYNEQFF. The CDR3 coding sequence is TGCGCCAGCAGAGCTGGAGGGGGCGGCTACAATGAGCAGTTCTTC.

This sequence joins TRBV5-6 and TRBJ2-7; D possibly corresponds to TRBD1 (6 bases). Germline CDR1 and CDR2: SGHDT and YYEEEE. The CDR3 has 14 amino acids. Trimming left V 6 bases short and J 2 bases short, with 15 bases between. As DNA, the CDR3 is TGTGCCAGCATCAACCGGGACACAACCTACGAGCAGTACTTC. It codes for CASINRDTTYEQYF.

This chain uses TRBV5-4 with TRBJ1-5; D not resolved. The ends were cut back, 0 bases at V and 0 bases at J, with 10 bases in the middle. The CDR3 covers 16 residues. Germline loops: CDR1 SGHNT, CDR2 YYREEE (reference sequence). The CDR3: CASSLGRPDSNQPQHF. CDR3 in DNA: TGTGCCAGCAGCTTGGGACGGCCCGATAGCAATCAGCCCCAGCATTTT.

The gene calls are TRBV4-2 and TRBJ1-1, with D perhaps TRBD1 (5 bases). V was clipped by 4 bases and J by 5 bases, with 14 bases between them. The CDR3 sequence is 14 residues long. Per the germline V gene, CDR1 is LGHNA and CDR2 is YNFKEQ. Here the CDR3 DNA reads TGTGCCAGCAGCCTAGCAGGGACGGGGACTGAAGCTTTCTTT. Its translation: CASSLAGTGTEAFF.

The chain employs TRBV2 and TRBJ2-7; TRBD1 matches at 7 bases. The V gene's germline CDR1 is SNHLY and CDR2 FYNNEI. V lost 1 base and J lost 10; bases outside the gene matches: 10. The CDR3 loop spans 14 amino acids. The CDR3: CASSEGQGRAKQYF. The CDR3 DNA reads TGTGCCAGCAGTGAAGGACAGGGAAGGGCTAAACAGTACTTC.

The V gene is TRBV13, the J gene TRBJ1-1; D not resolved. In germline, CDR1 is PRHDT, CDR2 FYEKMQ (reference sequence). The germline V and J ends were trimmed by 4 bases and 0 bases, with 9 bases remaining between them. The CDR3 loop spans 14 amino acids. CDR3 amino acids: CASSSPPLNTEAFF. The CDR3 DNA reads TGTGCCAGCAGCTCACCGCCACTGAACACTGAAGCTTTCTTT.

This sequence joins TRBV9 and TRBJ2-5; tentatively, D is TRBD1 or TRBD2 (5 bases each). Trimming left V 4 bases short and J 1 base short, with 14 bases between. CDR1 is SGDLS and CDR2 is YYNGEE in the germline V gene. The CDR3 loop spans 15 amino acids. CDR3 sequence reads: CASSPGATIQETQYF. The CDR3 nucleotides are TGTGCCAGCAGCCCCGGGGCGACTATCCAAGAGACCCAGTACTTC. The whole variable domain, filled in from reference TRBV9 and TRBJ2-5, reads DSGVTQTPKHLITATGQRVTLRCSPRSGDLSVYWYQQSLDQGLQFLIQYYNGEERAKGNILERFSAQQFPDLHSELNLSSLELGDSALYFCASSPGATIQETQYFGPGTRLLVL.

V is TRBV5-1 and J is TRBJ2-7; a possible D gene is TRBD2 (5 bases). Looked up from germline, CDR1 is SGHRS and CDR2 is YFSETQ. The V end was cut by 4 bases, the J end by 9 bases, with 20 bases between. The length of the CDR3 is 14 residues. CDR3 coding DNA: TGCGCCAGCAGCGAGATCGGAAGGGAGAGTCGGCAGTACTTC. Residues: CASSEIGRESRQYF. Supplemented by reference TRBV5-1 and TRBJ2-7, the full variable domain reads KAGVTQTPRYLIKTRGQQVTLSCSPISGHRSVSWYQQTPGQGLQFLFEYFSETQRNKGNFPGRFSGRQFSNSRSEMNVSTLELGDSALYLCASSEIGRESRQYFGPGTRLTVT.

The genes are TRBV19 and TRBJ2-3; possibly TRBD1 or TRBD2 for D (5 bases each). Germline CDR1 is LNHDA and CDR2 is SQIVND (reference sequence). The CDR3 runs 20 residues. Trimming took off 4 bases at V and 1 base at J, with 27 bases between the two ends. The CDR3 DNA reads as TGTGCCAGTAGTACCCCGTGGTGGCGAGGGGAAAGGGGCCGCACAGATACGCAGTATTTT. It encodes CASSTPWWRGERGRTDTQYF.

This chain uses TRBV25-1 with TRBJ1-2; D unclear. With 3 bases removed from V and 4 bases from J, the gap between germline ends came to 3 bases. This CDR3 region has 11 residues. Germline V gene lookup returns CDR1 MGHDK and CDR2 SYGVNS. As DNA, the CDR3 is TGTGCCAGCAGTGATGGCTATGGCTACACCTTC. As protein: CASSDGYGYTF.

This chain links TRBV5-1 with TRBJ1-4; no reliable D call. CDR1 and CDR2 (germline): SGHRS, YFSETQ. V was cut by 1 base and J by 5 bases, with 9 bases left in between. The CDR3 loop spans 14 amino acids. As DNA, the CDR3 is TGCGCCAGCAGCTTGTATGGAGGGAATGAAAAACTGTTTTTT. Translating it yields CASSLYGGNEKLFF.

A single count supports this clone. The chain employs TRBV10-1 and TRBJ2-3, with D perhaps TRBD1 (6 bases). The CDR3 runs 16 residues. Germline CDR1 WNHNN, CDR2 SYGVQD (reference sequence). V was shortened by 3 bases and J by 2 bases, with 15 bases between the two germline ends. This chain's CDR3 is CASSDLGADLTDTQYF. CDR3 coding DNA: TGCGCCAGCAGTGACCTGGGGGCGGACCTCACAGATACGCAGTATTTT.

The rearrangement uses TRBV29-1 and TRBJ1-1; 7 bases match TRBD1. V lost 6 bases, J lost 3 bases, and 7 bases stayed unmatched. This CDR3 contains 13 residues. CDR1 is SQVTM, CDR2 ANQGSEA, per germline. CDR3 protein: CSVRPRGHTEAFF. The CDR3 DNA reads as TGCAGCGTGCGACCTAGGGGGCACACTGAAGCTTTCTTT.

This chain links TRBV29-1 with TRBJ1-2, with D perhaps matching TRBD1 (5 bases). CDR3 length: 14 residues. Germline V gene data show CDR1 as SQVTM and CDR2 as ANQGSEA. Trimming took off 0 bases at V and 5 bases at J, with 13 bases between the two ends. The CDR3 reads CSVEDGGARYGYTF. The CDR3 nucleotides read TGCAGCGTTGAAGATGGAGGGGCGCGGTATGGCTACACCTTC. Using reference TRBV29-1 and TRBJ1-2 for the parts outside the CDR3, the full variable domain is SAVISQKPSRDICQRGTSLTIQCQVDSQVTMMFWYRQQPGQSLTLIATANQGSEATYESGFVIDKFPISRPNLTFSTLTVSNMSPEDSSIYLCSVEDGGARYGYTFGSGTRLTVV.

The chain's CDR3 is CASSESGGQAAHPGYQETQYF. The CDR3 DNA follows: TGCGCCAGCAGTGAGTCTGGGGGACAGGCGGCCCATCCAGGGTACCAAGAGACCCAGTACTTC. The rearrangement uses TRBV10-1 and TRBJ2-5; TRBD1 matches 8 bases. The CDR3 extends over 21 amino acids. In germline, CDR1 is WNHNN, CDR2 SYGVQD (reference sequence). V lost 0 bases to trimming and J lost 0 bases; unmatched junction nucleotides: 18.

The rearrangement links TRBV18 to TRBJ1-2; possibly TRBD1 for D (5 bases). CDR3 length equals 13 residues. The germline V gene has CDR1 KGHSH and CDR2 LQKENI. Trimming took 3 bases from V and 8 from J, leaving 13 bases between them. The CDR3 spells CASSPTGAQGYTF. CDR3 nucleotide sequence: TGTGCCAGCTCACCTACAGGTGCACAAGGCTACACCTTC.

The V call is TRBV4-3, the J call TRBJ2-7; 8 nucleotides line up with TRBD1. The CDR3 length is 15 residues. The germline CDR1 and CDR2 sequences are LGHNA and YSLEER. V dropped 4 bases and J dropped 4; count of bases not matched to a gene: 9. In DNA form, the CDR3 reads TGCGCCAGCAGCCCAGCGCAGGGGGCGGGTTACGAGCAGTACTTC. This encodes CASSPAQGAGYEQYF.

The chain uses TRBV7-9 and TRBJ2-1; 8 bases are shared with TRBD2. J was trimmed by 7 bases and V by 6 bases; bases with no gene match: 5. Germline-derived CDR1 and CDR2 are SEHNR and FQNEAQ (reference sequence). This CDR3 spans 13 amino acids. Written as DNA, the CDR3 is TGTGCCAGCAGACGGGGGGGCACAAATGAGCAGTTCTTC. Translation: CASRRGGTNEQFF.

J is TRBJ2-5 and V is TRBV5-1; no clear D. The V end lost 3 bases, the J end lost 7 bases, and 16 bases lay between the germline ends. The CDR3 sequence is 14 residues long. CDR1 and CDR2 from the germline V gene are SGHRS and YFSETQ. CDR3 DNA sequence: TGCGCCAGCAGCTCCGGGCCCCCCTGGGGGACCCAGTACTTC. Its protein is CASSSGPPWGTQYF.

V gene TRBV28 combines with J gene TRBJ2-3; D is unresolved. The CDR3 covers 14 residues. Germline lookup yields CDR1 MDHEN and CDR2 SYDVKM. Trimming shortened V by 5 bases and J by 0 bases, and 9 bases separated the two germline ends. CDR3 sequence: CASSLPSSTDTQYF. The CDR3 nucleotides read TGTGCCAGCAGTCTCCCCTCGAGCACAGATACGCAGTATTTT.

This chain's CDR3 is CASSRDLDEQFF. For the CDR3, the DNA is TGTGCCAGCAGCCGGGATCTCGATGAGCAGTTCTTC. J is TRBJ2-1 and V is TRBV9, with D maybe TRBD2 (5 bases). Germline V gives CDR1 SGDLS, CDR2 YYNGEE. There are 12 residues in the CDR3. The V end lost 4 bases, the J end lost 8 bases, and 10 bases lay between the germline ends. Looking up the rest from reference TRBV9 and TRBJ2-1 gives the full variable domain: DSGVTQTPKHLITATGQRVTLRCSPRSGDLSVYWYQQSLDQGLQFLIQYYNGEERAKGNILERFSAQQFPDLHSELNLSSLELGDSALYFCASSRDLDEQFFGPGTRLTVL.

The chain employs TRBV7-2 and TRBJ1-1; 10 bases are a match to TRBD1. The CDR3 totals 14 residues. Per germline, CDR1 SGHTA and CDR2 FQGNSA. Trimming cost V 5 bases and J 10 bases; bases outside gene matches: 10. The CDR3 DNA reads TGTGCCAGCAGCCCCCAGGGACAGGGGTCGGCAGCTTTCTTT. Protein sequence: CASSPQGQGSAAFF.